The 9 T cell receptor beta chains presented below share a single source sample, sequenced in a study of cytomegalovirus exposure and HLA in healthy donors. PCR involved 60 Vbeta and 13 Jbeta primers. Profiled with immunoSEQ multiplex PCR; TCRdb holds only in-frame clones, not every one. Among about 150,000 clones listed, approximately 71% were seen once. What was sequenced was PBMCs. The receptors stem from a young man in good health and CMV-seropositive.

This clone was seen only a few times. This chain joins TRBV6-1 and TRBJ2-7; tentative D call: TRBD2 (5 bases). Germline V lookup: CDR1 MNHNS, CDR2 SASEGT. The CDR3 has 12 residues. Trimming cost V 10 bases and J 2 bases, with 12 bases left between them. The CDR3 spells CAIARFAYEQYF. For the CDR3, the DNA is TGTGCCATAGCGAGGTTCGCCTACGAGCAGTACTTC.

The chain has TRBV19 and TRBJ1-1, with 7 bases lining up with TRBD1. V trimming: 7 bases; J trimming: 0 bases; junction bases outside the gene matches: 11. Germline CDR1 reads LNHDA; CDR2 reads SQIVND (reference sequence). This CDR3 has 16 residues. The CDR3 DNA reads as TGTGCCAGTAAGAAGGGACAGACTCTGATGAACACTGAAGCTTTCTTT. It codes for CASKKGQTLMNTEAFF.

The V call is TRBV7-2, the J call TRBJ2-2, with TRBD1 as a possible D gene (6 bases). The germline V and J ends were trimmed by 5 bases and 0 bases, with 13 bases remaining between them. This CDR3 has 16 amino acids. Germline loops: CDR1 SGHTA, CDR2 FQGNSA. CDR3 residues: CASSLGATANTGELFF. The CDR3 DNA is TGTGCCAGCAGCCTGGGGGCGACCGCGAACACCGGGGAGCTGTTTTTT.

V and J are TRBV4-1 and TRBJ2-2; TRBD1 agrees at 9 bases. Germline values: CDR1 MGHRA, CDR2 YSYEKL. V was clipped by 4 bases and J by 8 bases; unmatched bases: 11. The CDR3 totals 16 residues. For the CDR3, the DNA is TGCGCCAGCAGCCTGTCCGGGACAGGGAATCCGGGGGAGCTGTTTTTT. Translation: CASSLSGTGNPGELFF.

V and J are TRBV11-2 and TRBJ1-1, with 8 bases lining up with TRBD1. The length of the CDR3 is 15 residues. The germline V gene encodes CDR1 SGHAT and CDR2 FQNNGV. The V gene end was trimmed by 4 bases and the J gene end by 2 bases; junction bases not matched to a gene: 6. CDR3 nucleotides: TGTGCCAGCAGCTCCCACAGGGGGACCAACACTGAAGCTTTCTTT. Its translation: CASSSHRGTNTEAFF.

DNA of the CDR3: TGTGCCAGCAGCTTAGCGACAGCTCCAAGCAATCAGCCCCAGCATTTT. Its translation is CASSLATAPSNQPQHF. The chain joins TRBV7-6 to TRBJ1-5; D might be TRBD1 (5 bases). CDR3 size: 16 residues. Germline loops: CDR1 SGHVS, CDR2 FNYEAQ. Trimming removed 0 bases from V and 1 base from J, with 10 bases in between.

V and J are TRBV5-4 and TRBJ2-1; 7 bases map to TRBD2. There are 12 residues in the CDR3. Germline CDR1 and CDR2: SGHNT and YYREEE (reference sequence). Germline trimming cut 1 base from V and 14 bases from J; bases unmatched to any gene: 6. The CDR3 here is CASSLWGRGEFF. Here the CDR3 DNA reads TGTGCCAGCAGCTTGTGGGGGAGGGGAGAGTTCTTC.

V and J are TRBV2 and TRBJ1-2, with TRBD1 matching over 9 bases. The CDR3 has 15 residues. V was clipped by 3 bases and J by 2 bases; unmatched bases: 4. CDR1 and CDR2 (germline): SNHLY, FYNNEI. The chain's CDR3 is CASSEWTGANYGYTF. The DNA for the CDR3 is TGTGCCAGCAGTGAGTGGACAGGGGCAAACTATGGCTACACCTTC. Filled out from reference TRBV2 and TRBJ1-2, the complete variable domain reads EPEVTQTPSHQVTQMGQEVILRCVPISNHLYFYWYRQILGQKVEFLVSFYNNEISEKSEIFDDQFSVERPDGSNFTLKIRSTKLEDSAMYFCASSEWTGANYGYTFGSGTRLTVV.

The chain employs TRBV27 and TRBJ2-1; D remains ambiguous. Germline V gene sequence: CDR1 MNHEY, CDR2 SMNVEV (reference sequence). The CDR3 is made up of 14 amino acids. Trimming left V 6 bases short and J 2 bases short, with 11 bases between. The CDR3 DNA reads as TGTGCCAGCAGCTTCGTTTTCCCCTACAATGAGCAGTTCTTC. Its protein is CASSFVFPYNEQFF.